The rows below give T cell receptor beta chains drawn from one sample of a study of T cells in Graves' hyperthyroidism and ophthalmopathy. TCRdb called the multiplex PCR reads again in MiXCR, with one record for every CDR3 protein. The data contain about 760,000 distinct CDR3 sequences, over 35% of them singletons. The material sequenced was blood. These receptors came from a woman in her thirties or forties with Graves' hyperthyroidism. Each CDR3 is given with its conserved first and last residue. Each record gives: CDR3 length, V gene, clone size, J gene, D gene, CDR3 DNA, CDR3 protein. The D gene is left open where the match is weak. Rows may omit the clone size; those that give it use once, few, many or a size class.

cdr3_length: 14; v_call: TRBV6-5; clone_size: -; j_call: TRBJ1-1; d_call: TRBD1; cdr3_nt: TGTGCCAGCAGAAAAGTCGACAGGGACACTGAAGCTTTCTTT; cdr3_aa: CASRKVDRDTEAFF
cdr3_length: 14; v_call: TRBV5-1; clone_size: few; j_call: TRBJ1-4; d_call: -; cdr3_nt: TGCGCCAGCAGCTTAAGGGGATCAGATGAAAAACTGTTTTTT; cdr3_aa: CASSLRGSDEKLFF
cdr3_length: 11; v_call: TRBV7-2; clone_size: -; j_call: TRBJ2-5; d_call: -; cdr3_nt: TGTGCCAGCGGGGGAATGGGGACCCAGTACTTC; cdr3_aa: CASGGMGTQYF
cdr3_length: 20; v_call: TRBV5-1; clone_size: -; j_call: TRBJ2-7; d_call: -; cdr3_nt: TGTGCCAGCAGCTCGGTACATCGAACTGCCCTTTCCGACGGGGGCTACGAGCAGTACTTC; cdr3_aa: CASSSVHRTALSDGGYEQYF
cdr3_length: 16; v_call: TRBV11-2; clone_size: many; j_call: TRBJ1-3; d_call: -; cdr3_nt: TGTGCCAGCAGCCCCCGAGCGATAAGCTCTGGAAACACCATATATTTT; cdr3_aa: CASSPRAISSGNTIYF
cdr3_length: 12; v_call: TRBV9; clone_size: many; j_call: TRBJ1-3; d_call: -; cdr3_nt: TGTGCCAGCCCAGGGTCTGGAAACACCATATATTTT; cdr3_aa: CASPGSGNTIYF
cdr3_length: 14; v_call: TRBV12-3/TRBV12-4; clone_size: many; j_call: TRBJ2-2; d_call: -; cdr3_nt: TGTGCCAGCAGTGTTCTGGGAGCTGCCGGGGAGCTGTTTTTT; cdr3_aa: CASSVLGAAGELFF
cdr3_length: 14; v_call: TRBV20-1; clone_size: -; j_call: TRBJ2-5; d_call: TRBD2; cdr3_nt: TGCAGTGCTAACAAACTAGCGGGGAAAGAGACCCAGTACTTC; cdr3_aa: CSANKLAGKETQYF
cdr3_length: 12; v_call: TRBV19; clone_size: many; j_call: TRBJ2-7; d_call: -; cdr3_nt: TGTGCCAGTAGTACCGGCCTTTACGAGCAGTACTTC; cdr3_aa: CASSTGLYEQYF
cdr3_length: 13; v_call: TRBV2; clone_size: -; j_call: TRBJ1-2; d_call: TRBD1; cdr3_nt: TGTGCCAGCAGTTCACAGGGGGATCATGGCTACACCTTC; cdr3_aa: CASSSQGDHGYTF
cdr3_length: 15; v_call: TRBV13; clone_size: -; j_call: TRBJ1-3; d_call: TRBD1; cdr3_nt: TGTGCCAGCAGCTCGATCAGGGGGTCCGGAAACACCATATATTTT; cdr3_aa: CASSSIRGSGNTIYF
cdr3_length: 13; v_call: TRBV12-3/TRBV12-4; clone_size: many; j_call: TRBJ2-7; d_call: TRBD2; cdr3_nt: TGTGCCAGCAGTACTGGACTAGCGTGGGAGCAGTACTTC; cdr3_aa: CASSTGLAWEQYF
cdr3_length: 15; v_call: TRBV6-2/TRBV6-3; clone_size: -; j_call: TRBJ2-7; d_call: -; cdr3_nt: TGTGCCAGCAGTTACGATGACAGGAGGTTCTACGAGCAGTACTTC; cdr3_aa: CASSYDDRRFYEQYF
cdr3_length: 17; v_call: TRBV7-6; clone_size: many; j_call: TRBJ1-1; d_call: TRBD1; cdr3_nt: TGTGCCAGCAGCTTACTGGGACAGGGATTCATGAACACTGAAGCTTTCTTT; cdr3_aa: CASSLLGQGFMNTEAFF
cdr3_length: 13; v_call: TRBV25-1; clone_size: -; j_call: TRBJ2-7; d_call: -; cdr3_nt: TGTGCCAGCAGTCACTTCGACAGGTACGAGCAGTACTTC; cdr3_aa: CASSHFDRYEQYF
cdr3_length: 18; v_call: TRBV10-2; clone_size: -; j_call: TRBJ1-4; d_call: TRBD1; cdr3_nt: TGCGCCAGCAGTTACTCGAAAAGGCAGGGGGGCATCTTACAAAAACTGTTTTTT; cdr3_aa: CASSYSKRQGGILQKLFF
cdr3_length: 14; v_call: TRBV10-3; clone_size: -; j_call: TRBJ2-7; d_call: TRBD2; cdr3_nt: TGTGCCAGCAGTCAGAGCGGGGGGTCCTACGAGCAGTACTTC; cdr3_aa: CASSQSGGSYEQYF
cdr3_length: 14; v_call: TRBV29-1; clone_size: few; j_call: TRBJ2-7; d_call: -; cdr3_nt: TGCAGCGTTCTACTAGGTCAGGGAGGTTACGAGCAGTACTTC; cdr3_aa: CSVLLGQGGYEQYF
cdr3_length: 13; v_call: TRBV20-1; clone_size: -; j_call: TRBJ1-2; d_call: -; cdr3_nt: TGCAGTGCTACATCCGGGACAATCTATGGCCACACCTTC; cdr3_aa: CSATSGTIYGHTF
cdr3_length: 15; v_call: TRBV2; clone_size: many; j_call: TRBJ1-5; d_call: -; cdr3_nt: TGTGCCAGCAGTGAATATAGAAACGAACGTGAGCCCCAGCATTTT; cdr3_aa: CASSEYRNEREPQHF
cdr3_length: 12; v_call: TRBV29-1; clone_size: many; j_call: TRBJ2-5; d_call: TRBD1; cdr3_nt: TGCAGCGTAGAGACAGGGGGAGAGACCCAGTACTTC; cdr3_aa: CSVETGGETQYF
cdr3_length: 15; v_call: TRBV11-1; clone_size: -; j_call: TRBJ2-7; d_call: -; cdr3_nt: TGTGCCAGCAGTTACTGGCGGGATTCGGTGTTCGAGCAGTACTTC; cdr3_aa: CASSYWRDSVFEQYF
cdr3_length: 15; v_call: TRBV5-8; clone_size: few; j_call: TRBJ2-2; d_call: -; cdr3_nt: TGTGCCAGCAGCTTGGCCTGGGCAGGATCCGGGGAGCTGTTTTTT; cdr3_aa: CASSLAWAGSGELFF
cdr3_length: 17; v_call: TRBV10-2; clone_size: many; j_call: TRBJ2-5; d_call: TRBD1; cdr3_nt: TGCGCCAGCAGTGGAGGGCTCGGGACAGGGGGACAAGAGACCCAGTACTTC; cdr3_aa: CASSGGLGTGGQETQYF
cdr3_length: 13; v_call: TRBV6-2/TRBV6-3; clone_size: few; j_call: TRBJ1-2; d_call: -; cdr3_nt: TGTGCCTGCCGGGACACTCTCGCAAGGGGCTACACCTTC; cdr3_aa: CACRDTLARGYTF
cdr3_length: 16; v_call: TRBV12-3/TRBV12-4; clone_size: -; j_call: TRBJ1-6; d_call: -; cdr3_nt: TGTGCCAGCAGTTTGCCGGGTAATACCTATAATTCACCCCTCCACTTT; cdr3_aa: CASSLPGNTYNSPLHF
cdr3_length: 17; v_call: TRBV9; clone_size: -; j_call: TRBJ2-7; d_call: TRBD2; cdr3_nt: TGTGCCAGCAGTTTATCCCCCGGACTAGCGTTACTCTACGAGCAGTACTTC; cdr3_aa: CASSLSPGLALLYEQYF
cdr3_length: 12; v_call: TRBV10-3; clone_size: many; j_call: TRBJ2-7; d_call: -; cdr3_nt: TGTGCCATCGTGGGCTCCGACGACGAGCAGTACTTC; cdr3_aa: CAIVGSDDEQYF
cdr3_length: 11; v_call: TRBV29-1; clone_size: -; j_call: TRBJ2-7; d_call: TRBD1; cdr3_nt: TGCAGTGGGACAGGGGCCTACGAGCAGTACTTC; cdr3_aa: CSGTGAYEQYF
cdr3_length: 17; v_call: TRBV9; clone_size: -; j_call: TRBJ2-3; d_call: TRBD2; cdr3_nt: TGTGCCAGCAGCGTAGCTCGGACTAGCGGGGGCACAGATACGCAGTATTTT; cdr3_aa: CASSVARTSGGTDTQYF
cdr3_length: 15; v_call: TRBV7-8; clone_size: -; j_call: TRBJ2-7; d_call: -; cdr3_nt: TGTGCCAGCAGCTTAGCGAGGGCGGCGGCCCACGAGCAGTACTTC; cdr3_aa: CASSLARAAAHEQYF
cdr3_length: 13; v_call: TRBV5-1; clone_size: few; j_call: TRBJ2-5; d_call: -; cdr3_nt: TGCGCCAGCAGCCAAGCCTCTGGGGAGACCCAGTACTTC; cdr3_aa: CASSQASGETQYF
cdr3_length: 14; v_call: TRBV27; clone_size: -; j_call: TRBJ1-1; d_call: -; cdr3_nt: TGTGCCAGCAGTTCATCGAACTCGGCCAAAGTAGCTTTCTTT; cdr3_aa: CASSSSNSAKVAFF
cdr3_length: 15; v_call: TRBV25-1; clone_size: many; j_call: TRBJ2-7; d_call: TRBD1; cdr3_nt: TGTGCCAGCAGTGAACTGACAGGGGATCGCTACGAGCAGTACTTC; cdr3_aa: CASSELTGDRYEQYF
cdr3_length: 15; v_call: TRBV6-5; clone_size: few; j_call: TRBJ1-5; d_call: -; cdr3_nt: TGTGCCAGCAGGACAGGACACTATAGCAATCAGCCCCAGCATTTT; cdr3_aa: CASRTGHYSNQPQHF
cdr3_length: 13; v_call: TRBV10-2; clone_size: few; j_call: TRBJ2-7; d_call: TRBD2; cdr3_nt: TGCGCCAGCGAGGCTAGCGGGGCCCTCGAGCAGTACTTC; cdr3_aa: CASEASGALEQYF
cdr3_length: 15; v_call: TRBV2; clone_size: few; j_call: TRBJ1-3; d_call: -; cdr3_nt: TGTGCCAGCAAGTCTGTAGAAGGGACTGGAAACACCATATATTTT; cdr3_aa: CASKSVEGTGNTIYF
cdr3_length: 14; v_call: TRBV9; clone_size: few; j_call: TRBJ2-2; d_call: -; cdr3_nt: TGTGCCAGCAGTTACCTGCTGGTGATCGGGGAGCTGTTTTTT; cdr3_aa: CASSYLLVIGELFF
cdr3_length: 13; v_call: TRBV7-9; clone_size: -; j_call: TRBJ2-7; d_call: TRBD1; cdr3_nt: TGCGCCAGCAGCCGGGACAGTGCCTACGAGCAGTACTTC; cdr3_aa: CASSRDSAYEQYF
cdr3_length: 14; v_call: TRBV9; clone_size: -; j_call: TRBJ1-2; d_call: TRBD1; cdr3_nt: TGTGCCAGCAGCGACGCAGGGGGCGATTATGGCTACACCTTC; cdr3_aa: CASSDAGGDYGYTF